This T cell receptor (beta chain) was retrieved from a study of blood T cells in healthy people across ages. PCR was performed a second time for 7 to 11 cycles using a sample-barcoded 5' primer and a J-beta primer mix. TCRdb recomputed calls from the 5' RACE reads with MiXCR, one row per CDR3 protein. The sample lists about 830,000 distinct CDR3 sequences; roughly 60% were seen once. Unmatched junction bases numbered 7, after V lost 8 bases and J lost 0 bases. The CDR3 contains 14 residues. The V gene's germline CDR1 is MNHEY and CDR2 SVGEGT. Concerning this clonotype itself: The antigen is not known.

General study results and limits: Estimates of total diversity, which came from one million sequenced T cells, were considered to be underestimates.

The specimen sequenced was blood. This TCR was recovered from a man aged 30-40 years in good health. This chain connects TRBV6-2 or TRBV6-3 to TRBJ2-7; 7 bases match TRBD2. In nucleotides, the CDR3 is TGTGCCAGCGTTCGCGGGAGTCACTCCTACGAGCAGTACTTC. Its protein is CASVRGSHSYEQYF.